The 10 T cell receptor beta chains in this list originate from one sample, sequenced in a study of cytomegalovirus exposure and HLA in healthy donors. 60 Vbeta and 13 Jbeta primers were used in PCR. This table comes from immunoSEQ multiplex PCR, and its TCRdb copy is limited to in-frame clones, with some not included. Of around 150,000 clones detected, 76% appear once; the ten largest clones hold around 3.1%. Sequenced sample: PBMCs. The source of these receptors is a male donor in good health and CMV-seronegative.

This chain joins TRBV5-1 and TRBJ2-7; D is possibly TRBD2 (6 bases). The ends were cut back, 5 bases at V and 6 bases at J, with 18 bases in the middle. The CDR3 is 14 amino acids. CDR1 is SGHRS, CDR2 YFSETQ, per germline. In DNA, the CDR3 is TGCGCCAGCAGGACAGTCGGAGGGCCCGTCGAGCAGTACTTC. This encodes CASRTVGGPVEQYF.

The chain combines TRBV5-1 with TRBJ2-5, with 8 positions matching TRBD2. Germline trimming cut 2 bases from V and 2 bases from J; bases unmatched to any gene: 5. This CDR3 has 15 amino acids. Germline values: CDR1 SGHRS, CDR2 YFSETQ. As DNA, the CDR3 is TGCGCCAGCAGCTTTCGGGGCGGGGGGCAAGAGACCCAGTACTTC. Translation gives CASSFRGGGQETQYF.

The chain links TRBV5-6 to TRBJ2-7, with TRBD2 identical over 13 bases. This CDR3 contains 15 residues. The germline CDR1 and CDR2 sequences are SGHDT and YYEEEE. Unmatched junction bases numbered 5, after V lost 4 bases and J lost 4 bases. The DNA for the CDR3 is TGTGCCAGCAGCCTACGGACTAGCGGGAGTTACGAGCAGTACTTC. Amino acid sequence: CASSLRTSGSYEQYF.

The chain couples TRBV6-1 to TRBJ2-3, with D perhaps matching TRBD2 (5 bases). Germline values: CDR1 MNHNS, CDR2 SASEGT. Trimming shortened V by 7 bases and J by 0 bases, and 11 bases separated the two germline ends. There are 14 residues in the CDR3. CDR3 sequence reads: CASKPGFSTDTQYF. CDR3 DNA sequence: TGTGCCAGCAAACCGGGATTTAGCACAGATACGCAGTATTTT.

The table lists this clone with a few counts. CDR3 region: CASSLYFQGANNSPLHF. DNA of the CDR3: TGTGCCAGCAGTTTATACTTTCAGGGGGCTAATAATTCACCCCTCCACTTT. The gene calls are TRBV28 and TRBJ1-6; 8 nucleotides match TRBD1. The V and J ends lost 1 base and 5 bases, in that order; junction bases with no gene match: 7. Germline loops: CDR1 MDHEN, CDR2 SYDVKM. The CDR3 covers 17 residues.

CDR3: CAWSGSGRWQQYF. CDR3 nucleotide sequence: TGTGCCTGGAGTGGTAGCGGGAGGTGGCAACAGTACTTC. The gene calls are TRBV30 and TRBJ2-7, with 10 nucleotides matching TRBD2. Germline trimming cut 1 base from V and 10 bases from J; bases unmatched to any gene: 7. The CDR3 spans 13 residues. The V gene's germline CDR1 is GTSNPN and CDR2 SVGIG (reference sequence).

This rearrangement joins TRBV28 to TRBJ2-2; 12 bases map to TRBD1. J lost 8 bases, V lost 4 bases, and 8 bases had no gene match. The CDR3 has 16 amino acids. Germline V gene lookup returns CDR1 MDHEN and CDR2 SYDVKM. The CDR3 nucleotides read TGTGCCAGCAGTTCCCGGGACAGGGGGCGCAAGGGGGAGCTGTTTTTT. Its protein product is CASSSRDRGRKGELFF.

This sequence joins TRBV5-1 and TRBJ1-5; 7 nucleotides line up with TRBD1. CDR1 and CDR2 from the germline V gene are SGHRS and YFSETQ. The CDR3 is 15 amino acids. V trimming: 2 bases; J trimming: 5 bases; junction bases outside the gene matches: 7. Here the CDR3 reads CASSFTGAFDQPQHF. The CDR3 DNA reads as TGCGCCAGCAGCTTTACAGGGGCGTTCGATCAGCCCCAGCATTTT.

CDR3 protein: CASSLVAGVVYEQYF. The CDR3, as DNA: TGCGCCAGCAGCTTGGTAGCGGGGGTCGTCTACGAGCAGTACTTC. The chain joins TRBV5-1 to TRBJ2-7; 9 positions match TRBD2. This CDR3 is built from 15 residues. Germline CDR1 is SGHRS and CDR2 is YFSETQ. V trimming: 0 bases; J trimming: 3 bases; junction bases outside the gene matches: 4. The variable domain in full, with the rest retrieved from reference TRBV5-1 and TRBJ2-7, is KAGVTQTPRYLIKTRGQQVTLSCSPISGHRSVSWYQQTPGQGLQFLFEYFSETQRNKGNFPGRFSGRQFSNSRSEMNVSTLELGDSALYLCASSLVAGVVYEQYFGPGTRLTVT.

The rearrangement uses TRBV7-9 and TRBJ1-3, with 7 bases matching TRBD1. The CDR3 is 14 amino acids. Germline CDR1 and CDR2: SEHNR and FQNEAQ (reference sequence). J was trimmed by 1 base and V by 11 bases; bases with no gene match: 8. CDR3 coding DNA: TGTGCCGAGTGGGGGGACAGATCTGGAAACACCATATATTTT. Translated: CAEWGDRSGNTIYF. Full variable domain (rest looked up from reference TRBV7-9 and TRBJ1-3): DTGVSQNPRHKITKRGQNVTFRCDPISEHNRLYWYRQTLGQGPEFLTYFQNEAQLEKSRLLSDRFSAERPKGSFSTLEIQRTEQGDSAMYLCAEWGDRSGNTIYFGEGSWLTVV.